This T cell receptor (beta chain) was recovered during a study of graft-versus-host responses after intestinal transplantation. The CDR3 has 15 residues. J was trimmed by 8 bases and V by 8 bases; bases with no gene match: 15. CDR1 and CDR2 from the germline V gene are LNHDA and SQIVND (reference sequence). The method was immunoSEQ multiplex PCR; TCRdb's version includes in-frame clones alone and lacks a portion of them. The table lists 80,000 or so clones, 92% of them singletons. Sequencing used PBMCs, obtained 98 days after intestinal transplantation. This chain joins TRBV19 and TRBJ2-1; 7 bases match TRBD2. The receptor was isolated from a human patient who received an intestinal transplant, so some T cells may come from the graft donor. CDR3 residues: CASFGRVGDGDEQFF. The CDR3 DNA reads as TGTGCCAGTTTTGGGAGGGTCGGCGATGGCGATGAGCAGTTCTTC.